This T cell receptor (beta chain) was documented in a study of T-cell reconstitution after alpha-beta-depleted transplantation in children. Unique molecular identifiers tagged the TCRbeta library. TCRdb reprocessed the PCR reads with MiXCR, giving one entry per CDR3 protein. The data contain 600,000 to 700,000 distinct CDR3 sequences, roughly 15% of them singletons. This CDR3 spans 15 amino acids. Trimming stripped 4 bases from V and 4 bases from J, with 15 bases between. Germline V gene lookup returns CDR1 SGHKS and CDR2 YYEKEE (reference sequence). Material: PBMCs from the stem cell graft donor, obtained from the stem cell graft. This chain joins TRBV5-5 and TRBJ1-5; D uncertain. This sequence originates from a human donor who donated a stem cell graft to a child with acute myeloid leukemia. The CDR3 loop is CASSLRVQWNQPQHF. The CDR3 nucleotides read TGTGCCAGCAGCCTCCGGGTGCAGTGGAATCAGCCCCAGCATTTT.